These 23 T cell receptor beta chains originate from one sample sequenced in a study of blood T cells in healthy people across ages. Then a second PCR, running roughly 7 to 11 cycles, was carried out with a sample-barcoded 5' primer and a J-beta primer mix. TCRdb re-called the 5' RACE reads through MiXCR, storing one row per CDR3 protein. This table has fewer than 1 million distinct CDR3 sequences, more than 40% appearing once. The sample comprised blood. These receptors came from a man aged 55 to 70 in good health.

This chain connects TRBV9 to TRBJ2-5; 10 nucleotides line up with TRBD1. CDR3 length equals 18 residues. Germline assignment: CDR1 SGDLS and CDR2 YYNGEE. J lost 9 bases, V lost 0 bases, and 17 bases had no gene match. As DNA, the CDR3 is TGTGCCAGCAGCGTAGGTTACTCCGGGACAGGGGCCAACCAGGCCCAGTACTTC. It yields the protein CASSVGYSGTGANQAQYF.

This clonotype was seen a few times. The V and J genes are TRBV4-3 and TRBJ2-1; D is perhaps TRBD2 (5 bases). Germline CDR1 and CDR2: LGHNA and YSLEER. The CDR3 runs 12 residues. V shed 6 bases and J shed 9 bases, with 12 bases lying between them. CDR3 region: CASSPSGSEQFF. CDR3 sequence (DNA): TGCGCCAGCAGTCCTTCGGGAAGTGAGCAGTTCTTC.

The chain employs TRBV29-1 and TRBJ1-2, with TRBD1 identical over 7 bases. CDR1 and CDR2 from the germline V gene are SQVTM and ANQGSEA. Trimming at V came to 8 bases and at J to 5 bases, leaving 11 bases not matched to a gene. The CDR3 has 13 residues. The CDR3 loop is CSSHSGTAYGYTF. CDR3 DNA: TGCAGCAGCCATTCCGGGACAGCGTATGGCTACACCTTC.

The rearrangement joins TRBV20-1 to TRBJ1-4; 7 bases agree with TRBD1. CDR3 length: 13 residues. The trim removed 1 base at V and 8 bases at J, leaving 4 bases unmatched. Germline V lookup: CDR1 DFQATT, CDR2 SNEGSKA (reference sequence). As DNA, the CDR3 is TGCAGTGCTAGAGCAGGGGGGGAAGAAAAACTGTTTTTT. It encodes CSARAGGEEKLFF.

This clonotype was seen many times. This chain connects TRBV7-2 to TRBJ2-7; D ambiguous. CDR1 SGHTA and CDR2 FQGNSA come from the germline V gene. The CDR3 is 12 amino acids. V lost 3 bases and J lost 0, with 3 bases in between. CDR3 loop: CASSFLSYEQYF. The CDR3 bases are TGTGCCAGCAGCTTCCTCTCCTACGAGCAGTACTTC. Full variable domain (remainder filled in from reference TRBV7-2 and TRBJ2-7): GAGVSQSPSNKVTEKGKDVELRCDPISGHTALYWYRQSLGQGLEFLIYFQGNSAPDKSGLPSDRFSAERTGGSVSTLTIQRTQQEDSAVYLCASSFLSYEQYFGPGTRLTVT.

The table lists this clonotype with a few counts. CDR3 DNA: TGCGCCACGGGAAGGGCCTCTGGGGCCAACGTCCTGACTTTC. It yields the protein CATGRASGANVLTF. The V call is TRBV5-1, the J call TRBJ2-6, with D tentatively TRBD2 (5 bases). The ends were cut back, 9 bases at V and 0 bases at J, with 10 bases in the middle. This CDR3 has 14 amino acids. Per the germline V gene, CDR1 is SGHRS and CDR2 is YFSETQ. Full variable domain (remainder filled in from reference TRBV5-1 and TRBJ2-6): KAGVTQTPRYLIKTRGQQVTLSCSPISGHRSVSWYQQTPGQGLQFLFEYFSETQRNKGNFPGRFSGRQFSNSRSEMNVSTLELGDSALYLCATGRASGANVLTFGAGSRLTVL.

The chain has TRBV7-8 and TRBJ1-2; D not resolved. Trimming took off 5 bases at V and 3 bases at J, with 19 bases between the two ends. The CDR3 covers 16 residues. CDR1 SGHVS and CDR2 FQNEAQ come from the germline V gene. CDR3 amino acids: CASSPTRSERHYGYTF. DNA for the CDR3: TGTGCCAGCAGCCCAACCCGGTCAGAGCGACACTATGGCTACACCTTC.

The V gene is TRBV29-1, the J gene TRBJ2-1, with a weak D call TRBD2 (6 bases). The germline V gene has CDR1 SQVTM and CDR2 ANQGSEA. This CDR3 has 14 amino acids. The V end was cut by 7 bases, the J end by 1 base, with 14 bases between. Here the CDR3 reads CSATRGRSYNEQFF. The DNA of the CDR3 is TGCAGCGCCACTCGGGGGAGGTCCTACAATGAGCAGTTCTTC.

The rearrangement links TRBV5-1 to TRBJ1-1, with D possibly being TRBD1 (5 bases). CDR1 SGHRS and CDR2 YFSETQ come from the germline V gene. Trimming pared 0 bases from V and 1 base from J, leaving 7 bases between. The CDR3 loop spans 14 amino acids. The CDR3 nucleotides are TGCGCCAGCAGCTTGGAGGGACCGAACACTGAAGCTTTCTTT. Translation: CASSLEGPNTEAFF.

The rearrangement joins TRBV28 to TRBJ1-2; D not resolved. CDR3 length: 16 amino acids. The V end lost 2 bases, the J end lost 0 bases, and 13 bases lay between the germline ends. Looked up from germline, CDR1 is MDHEN and CDR2 is SYDVKM. CDR3 amino acids: CASSLRGIYSNYGYTF. The CDR3, as DNA: TGTGCCAGCAGTTTAAGAGGGATATACTCTAACTATGGCTACACCTTC.

The chain joins TRBV12-3 or TRBV12-4 to TRBJ2-7; maybe TRBD1 (6 bases). Trimming cost V 5 bases and J 0 bases, with 14 bases left between them. The CDR3 length is 15 residues. The CDR3 coding sequence is TGTGCCAGCAGTCCCGGACAGCGCCTCTCCTACGAGCAGTACTTC. Its translation is CASSPGQRLSYEQYF.

The gene calls are TRBV5-1 and TRBJ2-2, with a weak D call TRBD1 (6 bases). CDR1 SGHRS and CDR2 YFSETQ come from the germline V gene. V lost 2 bases to trimming and J lost 4 bases, with 9 bases between them. The CDR3 totals 14 residues. CDR3 residues: CASSFGQTTGELFF. In nucleotides, the CDR3 is TGCGCCAGCAGCTTTGGACAGACCACCGGGGAGCTGTTTTTT.

This clonotype has just a few counts. J is TRBJ1-1 and V is TRBV25-1; TRBD1 is a possible D gene (6 bases). Trimming took 7 bases from V and 2 from J, leaving 11 bases between them. Germline V gene lookup returns CDR1 MGHDK and CDR2 SYGVNS. The CDR3 is 13 residues long. In DNA form, the CDR3 reads TGTGCCAGCACCAAGGGACAAAACACTGAAGCTTTCTTT. Its protein is CASTKGQNTEAFF.

This clonotype was counted a few times. The V and J genes are TRBV12-3 or TRBV12-4 and TRBJ2-5; possibly TRBD1 or TRBD2 for D (5 bases each). Trimming took off 5 bases at V and 6 bases at J, with 19 bases between the two ends. This CDR3 contains 15 residues. Here the CDR3 reads CASSHGRRGGQTQYF. In nucleotides, the CDR3 is TGTGCCAGCAGTCACGGGCGCCGTGGGGGTCAGACCCAGTACTTC.

Comments on this clonotype: At one of its ends the junction is not consistent with the germline gene, which may arise from a read error. This chain links TRBV14 with TRBJ2-7; D may be TRBD2 (5 bases). Germline CDR1 SGHDN, CDR2 FVKESK. This CDR3 comprises 14 residues. CDR3 sequence: CVSSPSLGHYEQYF. Written as DNA, the CDR3 is TGTGTCAGCAGCCCTAGCCTAGGTCACTACGAGCAGTACTTC.

This clonotype was recorded a few times. The chain joins TRBV9 to TRBJ2-5; a weak D match, TRBD2 (7 bases). Germline V lookup: CDR1 SGDLS, CDR2 YYNGEE. V shed 0 bases and J shed 2 bases, with 11 bases lying between them. This CDR3 spans 15 amino acids. In nucleotides, the CDR3 is TGTGCCAGCAGCGTAGAGAGGGGGGGGCAAGAGACCCAGTACTTC. It translates to CASSVERGGQETQYF. The whole variable domain, filled in from reference TRBV9 and TRBJ2-5, reads DSGVTQTPKHLITATGQRVTLRCSPRSGDLSVYWYQQSLDQGLQFLIQYYNGEERAKGNILERFSAQQFPDLHSELNLSSLELGDSALYFCASSVERGGQETQYFGPGTRLLVL.

This clonotype was seen a few times. V usage is TRBV4-3 and J usage is TRBJ2-3; D is undetermined. Trimming took off 3 bases at V and 5 bases at J, with 15 bases between the two ends. CDR1 and CDR2 (germline): LGHNA, YSLEER. CDR3 length: 15 amino acids. Here the CDR3 reads CASSHALDPRDTQYF. The CDR3 nucleotides read TGCGCCAGCAGCCATGCTCTAGATCCGAGAGATACGCAGTATTTT.

This clonotype was counted between two and nine times. The V gene is TRBV10-3, the J gene TRBJ2-5, with D unresolved. V dropped 4 bases and J dropped 3 bases, with 9 bases sitting between them. Germline lookup yields CDR1 ENHRY and CDR2 SYGVKD. This CDR3 is 13 amino acids long. In nucleotides, the CDR3 is TGTGCCATCAGTGCTGGAATGGAAGAGACCCAGTACTTC. It specifies CAISAGMEETQYF.

This clonotype was counted only a few times. The CDR3 loop is CASSEWALLGADTQYF. The CDR3 coding sequence is TGTGCCAGCAGTGAATGGGCTCTCCTGGGGGCGGATACGCAGTATTTT. This chain joins TRBV25-1 and TRBJ2-3; a possible D gene is TRBD1 (6 bases). There are 16 residues in the CDR3. V was shortened by 1 base and J by 6 bases, with 17 bases between the two germline ends. Germline CDR1 reads MGHDK; CDR2 reads SYGVNS.

This clonotype was detected many times. This may arise from a read error, as a much more abundant clone is one base away. This rearrangement joins TRBV29-1 to TRBJ2-5, with TRBD2 matching over 13 bases. Germline CDR1 reads SQVTM; CDR2 reads ANQGSEA. V was clipped by 5 bases and J by 11 bases; unmatched bases: 8. The CDR3 is 13 amino acids. In DNA form, the CDR3 reads TGCAGCGTTAGACTAGCGGGGGGTCATGAGCAGTACTTC. It encodes CSVRLAGGHEQYF.

CDR3 nucleotides: TGCGCCAGCAGCCAAGAAGTCAGGCCAGGACCCTACGAGCAGTACTTC. It encodes CASSQEVRPGPYEQYF. The chain joins TRBV4-3 to TRBJ2-7; no reliable D call. There are 16 residues in the CDR3. Germline-derived CDR1 and CDR2 are LGHNA and YSLEER. Trimming cost V 0 bases and J 2 bases, with 14 bases left between them.

This clonotype was found many times. The chain employs TRBV5-1 and TRBJ2-1, with a weak D call TRBD2 (6 bases). The V end was cut by 2 bases, the J end by 8 bases, with 11 bases between. The V gene's germline CDR1 is SGHRS and CDR2 YFSETQ. CDR3 length equals 13 residues. DNA of the CDR3: TGCGCCAGCAGCTTAGGAGGGCCGGATGAGCAGTTCTTC. This gives the protein CASSLGGPDEQFF. The whole variable domain, remainder taken from reference TRBV5-1 and TRBJ2-1, is KAGVTQTPRYLIKTRGQQVTLSCSPISGHRSVSWYQQTPGQGLQFLFEYFSETQRNKGNFPGRFSGRQFSNSRSEMNVSTLELGDSALYLCASSLGGPDEQFFGPGTRLTVL.

This clonotype has a handful of counts. The chain has TRBV5-1 and TRBJ2-1; D gene uncertain. The CDR3 contains 12 residues. Germline V lookup: CDR1 SGHRS, CDR2 YFSETQ. The V end lost 4 bases, the J end lost 15 bases, and 17 bases lay between the germline ends. The CDR3 region is CASSRTGSKRFF. In DNA form, the CDR3 reads TGCGCCAGCAGCCGGACGGGCTCGAAGAGGTTCTTC.